This T cell receptor (beta chain) was captured by sequencing in a study of blood T cell repertoires in COVID-19. Study as a whole: Samples of COVID-19 (acute and convalescent) were obtained from the United States, Italy and Spain.

V shed 5 bases, J shed 2 bases, and the junction held 9 bases outside the gene matches. Per germline, CDR1 LNHDA and CDR2 SQIVND (reference sequence). This CDR3 spans 16 amino acids. Method: immunoSEQ multiplex PCR; TCRdb's copy keeps in-frame clones and lacks some. Among 300,000 to 400,000 clones listed, roughly nine tenths were seen once. Participants spanned ages about 18 to 89 years and resided in roughly 26 US areas. Participants were placed into cohorts based on the clinical history they reported. The chain links TRBV19 to TRBJ2-4, with TRBD1 identical over 7 bases. The sequenced material came from PBMCs or T cells enriched from blood (not recorded which). The sequence was collected from a man aged 18 to 29 who had recovered from COVID-19. The CDR3 here is CASSSGKTGSKNIQYF. The CDR3, as DNA: TGTGCCAGTAGTTCCGGAAAGACAGGGTCCAAAAACATTCAGTACTTC.